A selection of T cell receptor beta chains follows, all from one sample in a study of T cell responses to AZD1222 COVID-19 vaccine. Libraries were prepared by immunoSEQ multiplex PCR; TCRdb keeps only in-frame clonotypes and omits some of them. The sample shows about 83,000 clones, over 75% of them seen only once. The source was peripheral blood, collected on day 0 of MenACWY control vaccination. Every receptor here comes from an adult in good health. The CDR3 runs from the conserved cysteine through the conserved F or W. A D gene is named only where the DNA matches it firmly. The size entry is marked missing in some rows and otherwise reads once, few, many or a size class.

j_call | d_call | clone_size | v_call | cdr3_aa | cdr3_nt
TRBJ1-1 | . | . | TRBV9 | CASSVATQSTEAFF | TGTGCCAGCAGCGTAGCTACGCAGAGCACTGAAGCTTTCTTT
TRBJ1-1 | . | . | TRBV4-2 | CASSLAHGDTEAFF | TGTGCCAGCAGCCTTGCACATGGGGACACTGAAGCTTTCTTT
TRBJ1-5 | . | . | TRBV20-1 | CSASLGGNQPQHF | TGCAGTGCTAGTCTTGGGGGAAATCAGCCCCAGCATTTT
TRBJ1-2 | . | once | TRBV4-3 | CASSQVWGGDYGYTF | TGCGCCAGCAGCCAAGTATGGGGAGGAGACTATGGCTACACCTTC
TRBJ1-6 | . | . | TRBV2 | CASSLARQDNSPLHF | TGTGCCAGCAGCCTAGCTCGACAGGACAATTCACCCCTCCACTTT
TRBJ1-5 | . | . | TRBV6-2/TRBV6-3 | CASSYPLDLYSNQPQHF | TGTGCCAGCAGTTACCCCTTAGACCTTTATAGCAATCAGCCCCAGCATTTT
TRBJ1-2 | . | . | TRBV28 | CASSLQGVDRLLGYTF | TGTGCCAGCAGTTTACAAGGGGTGGATCGATTGCTTGGCTACACCTTC
TRBJ2-7 | . | . | TRBV29-1 | CSVGGTAYEQYF | TGCAGCGTTGGGGGCACGGCCTACGAGCAGTACTTC
TRBJ2-5 | TRBD2 | . | TRBV29-1 | CSVDLAGVETQYF | TGCAGCGTTGATCTAGCGGGAGTGGAGACCCAGTACTTC
TRBJ2-1 | TRBD2 | . | TRBV19 | CASSTRSGRGGDNEQFF | TGTGCCAGTAGTACCCGTAGCGGGAGAGGAGGGGACAATGAGCAGTTCTTC
TRBJ2-1 | . | few | TRBV7-3 | CASSLNQENEQFF | TGTGCCAGCAGCTTAAACCAGGAGAATGAGCAGTTCTTC
TRBJ2-5 | . | . | TRBV18 | CASSPPWSGEEETQYF | TGTGCCAGCTCACCACCGTGGTCAGGGGAGGAAGAGACCCAGTACTTC
TRBJ2-1 | . | . | TRBV4-3 | CASSQGEVREQFF | TGCGCCAGCAGCCAAGGAGAAGTGCGCGAGCAGTTCTTC
TRBJ2-7 | . | . | TRBV7-8 | CASRFGPSGYEQYF | TGTGCCAGCAGGTTTGGACCTTCGGGGTACGAGCAGTACTTC
TRBJ2-3 | TRBD1 | . | TRBV7-2 | CASSRGQGADTQYF | TGTGCCAGCAGCCGGGGACAGGGGGCAGATACGCAGTATTTT
TRBJ1-1 | . | . | TRBV20-1 | CSASDDFTEAFF | TGCAGTGCTAGTGACGACTTCACTGAAGCTTTCTTT
TRBJ2-7 | . | . | TRBV15 | CATSSLGEVGTYEQYF | TGTGCCACCAGCTCCCTGGGGGAAGTAGGCACCTACGAGCAGTACTTC
TRBJ1-2 | . | . | TRBV5-5 | CASNDQGYGYTF | TGTGCCAGCAACGATCAGGGGTATGGCTACACCTTC
TRBJ2-3 | . | . | TRBV7-3 | CASSPGGASTDTQYF | TGTGCCAGCAGCCCCGGCGGGGCTAGCACAGATACGCAGTATTTT
TRBJ1-1 | . | . | TRBV28 | CASSSTGNTEAFF | TGTGCCAGCAGTTCCACGGGTAACACTGAAGCTTTCTTT
TRBJ2-7 | . | . | TRBV1 | CTSSQGRSTGTSGSWYEQYF | TGCACCAGCAGCCAAGGCCGCTCCACCGGGACTAGCGGGAGTTGGTACGAGCAGTACTTC
TRBJ1-1 | . | . | TRBV7-9 | CASSPSGGLNTEAFF | TGTGCCAGCAGCCCCTCCGGGGGGTTGAACACTGAAGCTTTCTTT
TRBJ2-7 | . | . | TRBV7-9 | CASSFGSLEWDEQYF | TGTGCCAGCAGCTTTGGTTCCTTAGAGTGGGACGAGCAGTACTTC
TRBJ1-2 | . | . | TRBV10-3 | CATVGLHGYTF | TGTGCCACCGTCGGACTGCATGGCTACACCTTC
TRBJ2-2 | . | . | TRBV6-2/TRBV6-3 | CASSYGATLITGELFF | TGTGCCAGCAGTTACGGGGCTACCTTAATCACCGGGGAGCTGTTTTTT
TRBJ2-1 | TRBD2 | . | TRBV24-1 | CATSDSLAGGAYNEQFF | TGTGCCACCAGTGATAGTCTAGCGGGAGGAGCCTACAATGAGCAGTTCTTC
TRBJ2-7 | . | . | TRBV19 | CASSSPGQSIFYEQYF | TGTGCCAGTAGTAGCCCTGGACAGAGTATATTCTACGAGCAGTACTTC
TRBJ2-5 | TRBD1 | . | TRBV6-1 | CASSDGTGIETQYF | TGTGCCAGCAGTGATGGGACAGGGATAGAGACCCAGTACTTC
TRBJ1-2 | TRBD1 | . | TRBV4-3 | CASSLTGNYGYTF | TGCGCCAGCAGCCTGACAGGGAACTATGGCTACACCTTC
TRBJ2-7 | . | once | TRBV28 | CASSPDRIPYEQYF | TGTGCCAGCAGTCCCGACAGGATCCCCTACGAGCAGTACTTC
TRBJ2-7 | . | . | TRBV12-3/TRBV12-4 | CASSQGADYEQYF | TGTGCCAGCAGTCAAGGGGCCGACTACGAGCAGTACTTC
TRBJ2-3 | . | . | TRBV7-3 | CASSSPYTDTQYF | TGTGCCAGCAGCTCCCCCTACACAGATACGCAGTATTTT
TRBJ2-2 | . | . | TRBV10-3 | CAAQQNTGELFF | TGTGCCGCCCAACAGAACACCGGGGAGCTGTTTTTT
TRBJ2-2 | . | . | TRBV7-3 | CASSPQGETGELFF | TGTGCCAGCAGCCCCCAAGGGGAAACCGGGGAGCTGTTTTTT
TRBJ1-2 | TRBD1 | . | TRBV6-1 | CASRETGTGILAYGYTF | TGTGCCAGCAGGGAAACCGGGACAGGGATATTGGCCTATGGCTACACCTTC
TRBJ1-5 | . | . | TRBV24-1 | CATSAQDYNQPQHF | TGTGCCACCAGTGCACAAGACTATAATCAGCCCCAGCATTTT
TRBJ2-7 | . | . | TRBV6-6 | CASSYGREQYF | TGTGCCAGCAGTTACGGCCGGGAGCAGTACTTC
TRBJ1-1 | TRBD1 | . | TRBV6-2/TRBV6-3 | CASSTGEWNTEAFF | TGTGCCAGCAGTACAGGGGAGTGGAACACTGAAGCTTTCTTT
TRBJ2-3 | TRBD2 | . | TRBV3-1/TRBV3-2 | CAITGTSGTDTQYF | TGTGCCATAACCGGGACTAGCGGGACAGATACGCAGTATTTT
TRBJ1-6 | . | . | TRBV11-2 | CASSYGSPLHF | TGTGCCAGCAGCTATGGTTCACCCCTCCACTTT
TRBJ1-1 | . | . | TRBV9 | CASSQPPTGHYTEAFF | TGTGCCAGCAGCCAACCCCCCACGGGCCACTACACTGAAGCTTTCTTT
TRBJ2-1 | . | . | TRBV7-3 | CASSLAPAENNEQFF | TGTGCCAGCAGCTTAGCTCCAGCGGAGAATAATGAGCAGTTCTTC
TRBJ1-4 | . | . | TRBV2 | CASSLQGSNEKLFF | TGTGCCAGCAGCCTCCAGGGTTCTAATGAAAAACTGTTTTTT
TRBJ2-5 | TRBD2 | . | TRBV6-2/TRBV6-3 | CASSYKLAELGEETQYF | TGTGCCAGCAGTTACAAACTAGCGGAATTGGGGGAAGAGACCCAGTACTTC
TRBJ2-1 | . | . | TRBV19 | CASYAKSYNEQFF | TGTGCCAGTTATGCTAAAAGTTACAATGAGCAGTTCTTC
TRBJ1-1 | . | once | TRBV7-8 | CASSLLTGATEAFF | TGTGCCAGCAGCTTATTAACGGGGGCCACTGAAGCTTTCTTT
TRBJ2-1 | TRBD2 | . | TRBV9 | CASSIGTSGEQFF | TGTGCCAGCAGCATCGGGACTAGCGGTGAGCAGTTCTTC
TRBJ2-1 | . | . | TRBV5-4 | CASSTWTAGEQFF | TGTGCCAGCAGCACTTGGACTGCTGGTGAGCAGTTCTTC
TRBJ1-5 | . | . | TRBV19 | CASSISREGQPQHF | TGTGCCAGTAGTATTTCTAGGGAGGGTCAGCCCCAGCATTTT
TRBJ1-2 | . | . | TRBV12-5 | CASGFSRGGGYTF | TGTGCTAGTGGTTTTAGCAGGGGCGGGGGCTACACCTTC
TRBJ1-1 | . | . | TRBV11-2 | CASQTDRNTEAFF | TGTGCCAGCCAAACGGACAGGAACACTGAAGCTTTCTTT
TRBJ1-4 | . | few | TRBV7-9 | CASSLGGRTNEKLFF | TGTGCCAGCAGCTTAGGGGGCAGGACTAATGAAAAACTGTTTTTT
TRBJ1-2 | . | once | TRBV12-2 | CASRSQTGGDGYTF | TGTGCAAGTCGCTCCCAGACAGGGGGAGATGGCTACACCTTC
TRBJ2-3 | TRBD2 | . | TRBV10-3 | CATSAGGPGDTDTQYF | TGTGCCACCTCAGCGGGAGGGCCAGGCGACACAGATACGCAGTATTTT
TRBJ1-2 | . | . | TRBV18 | CASSPPPGGDGYTF | TGTGCCAGCTCACCACCACCGGGCGGGGATGGCTACACCTTC
TRBJ1-4 | . | . | TRBV20-1 | CSARKEKLFF | TGCAGTGCTAGGAAAGAAAAACTGTTTTTT
TRBJ1-2 | . | . | TRBV7-9 | CASSLDTVNYGYTF | TGTGCCAGCAGCTTGGATACAGTTAACTATGGCTACACCTTC
TRBJ2-1 | TRBD1 | . | TRBV7-8 | CASSLARTGGIFNEQFF | TGTGCCAGCAGCTTAGCGAGGACAGGGGGAATTTTCAATGAGCAGTTCTTC